Listed below are T cell receptor beta chains from one sample, sequenced in a study of cytomegalovirus exposure and HLA in healthy donors. The method was immunoSEQ multiplex PCR; TCRdb's version includes in-frame clones alone and lacks a portion of them. The table records 200,000 to 250,000 clones, more than 60% of them present only once. Sequencing was carried out using PBMCs. The receptors shown here come from a woman in her fifties or sixties in good health and CMV-seropositive. Each CDR3 is given with its conserved first and last residue. D genes are given only for firm matches. Expanded clones are given a class, and other clones once, few, many or no size at all.

V,size,D,J,CDR3,DNA
TRBV18,once,TRBD2,TRBJ2-1,CASSPMMLGGGAVGEQFF,TGTGCCAGCTCACCGATGATGCTGGGCGGGGGGGCGGTCGGTGAGCAGTTCTTC
TRBV4-1,.,.,TRBJ2-5,CASSRISGGHQETQYF,TGCGCCAGCAGCCGCATCAGTGGGGGCCACCAAGAGACCCAGTACTTC
TRBV18,.,.,TRBJ2-5,CASSSGLQETQYF,TGTGCCAGCTCGTCGGGACTTCAAGAGACCCAGTACTTC
TRBV10-1,.,.,TRBJ1-2,CASSPSGADYGYTF,TGCGCCAGCAGCCCGAGTGGGGCAGATTATGGCTACACCTTC
TRBV6-4,.,TRBD1,TRBJ2-4,CASSEPGTGASIQYF,TGTGCCAGCAGTGAACCCGGGACAGGGGCGAGCATTCAGTACTTC
TRBV5-1,.,.,TRBJ1-5,CASSSGPGNQPQHF,TGCGCCAGCAGCTCGGGTCCGGGCAATCAGCCCCAGCATTTT
TRBV4-1,.,TRBD1,TRBJ1-5,CASTPGVTGVGSNQPQHF,TGCGCCAGCACCCCGGGGGTTACAGGGGTTGGGAGCAATCAGCCCCAGCATTTT
TRBV16,once,TRBD1,TRBJ1-1,CASSLQGAHTEAFF,TGTGCCAGCAGCCTTCAGGGGGCGCACACTGAAGCTTTCTTT
TRBV15,.,TRBD2,TRBJ2-7,CATSRRSGGRDEQYF,TGTGCCACCAGCAGAAGGAGCGGGGGGAGGGACGAGCAGTACTTC
TRBV6-5,.,.,TRBJ1-2,CASIKARDYGYTF,TGTGCCAGCATCAAGGCCAGGGACTATGGCTACACCTTC
TRBV6-1,.,TRBD2,TRBJ2-3,CASSGGLAADTQYF,TGTGCCAGCAGTGGGGGACTAGCGGCAGATACGCAGTATTTT
TRBV7-6,once,TRBD1,TRBJ1-3,CASSRTGGSGNTIYF,TGTGCCAGCAGCAGAACAGGGGGCTCTGGAAACACCATATATTTT
TRBV4-2,.,.,TRBJ2-1,CASSQTSHPYNEQFF,TGTGCCAGCAGCCAGACTAGTCACCCCTACAATGAGCAGTTCTTC
TRBV7-3,.,TRBD1,TRBJ2-2,CASSPQGANTGELFF,TGTGCCAGCAGCCCACAGGGGGCGAACACCGGGGAGCTGTTTTTT
TRBV30,once,.,TRBJ2-7,CAWSVALSSYEQYF,TGTGCCTGGAGTGTAGCGCTTAGCTCCTACGAGCAGTACTTC
TRBV28,.,.,TRBJ1-2,CASSPGSYGYTF,TGTGCCAGCAGCCCGGGATCGTATGGCTACACCTTC
TRBV27,few,TRBD2,TRBJ2-1,CASSSLAGGPPGEQFF,TGTGCCAGCAGTTCTCTAGCGGGAGGCCCCCCTGGTGAGCAGTTCTTC
TRBV11-3,.,.,TRBJ2-7,CASSLGIHGGEQYF,TGTGCCAGCAGCTTAGGCATCCACGGGGGCGAGCAGTACTTC
TRBV7-2,.,TRBD2,TRBJ2-5,CASSQSGGQETQYF,TGTGCCAGCAGCCAGTCGGGGGGGCAAGAGACCCAGTACTTC
TRBV12-5,.,.,TRBJ2-7,CASGLVTGVSSYEQYF,TGTGCTAGTGGTTTGGTCACGGGTGTTAGCTCCTACGAGCAGTACTTC
TRBV10-3,.,TRBD1,TRBJ2-7,CAISVQETGASYEQYF,TGTGCCATCAGTGTCCAGGAGACAGGGGCTTCCTACGAGCAGTACTTC
TRBV9,once,.,TRBJ2-5,CASSVGGSPSGAQYF,TGTGCCAGCAGCGTAGGTGGCTCCCCCTCGGGGGCCCAGTACTTC
TRBV28,.,.,TRBJ1-1,CASSASGGALNTEAFF,TGTGCCAGCAGCGCCTCCGGCGGGGCACTGAACACTGAAGCTTTCTTT
TRBV2,.,.,TRBJ1-1,CASGTQLGTEAFF,TGTGCCAGCGGTACACAGCTGGGCACTGAAGCTTTCTTT
TRBV2,.,.,TRBJ2-7,CASSASSYEQYF,TGTGCCAGCTCAGCGAGCTCCTACGAGCAGTACTTC
TRBV4-1,.,TRBD1,TRBJ2-7,CASSRLDRGDYEQYF,TGCGCCAGCAGCCGCTTGGACAGGGGGGACTACGAGCAGTACTTC
TRBV27,.,.,TRBJ2-5,CASSPRDNQETQYF,TGTGCCAGCAGTCCACGGGACAACCAAGAGACCCAGTACTTC